This TCR beta chain was sequenced during a study of T cell responses to AZD1222 COVID-19 vaccine. Whole-study findings and limits: Among the donors, most were white British and more were female, and clonal diversity was possibly underestimated. Spike-specific TCR repertoires showed rising breadth and depth after two AZD1222 doses. Close to half of all spike-specific TCRs reportedly target regions of the variants that are unmutated.

Germline lookup yields CDR1 SGHRS and CDR2 YFSETQ. This CDR3 region has 12 residues. V lost 1 base, J lost 6 bases, and 8 bases lay in between. Method: immunoSEQ multiplex PCR; TCRdb's copy keeps in-frame clones and lacks some. The sample records fewer than 110,000 clones, about 85% being singletons. As for this clone: Its antigen is still unknown.

The V call is TRBV5-1, the J call TRBJ2-7; D call uncertain. Sample: peripheral blood, taken 28 days after the second AZD1222 dose. The sequence derives from an adult who received the AZD1222 COVID-19 vaccine. The CDR3: CASSLTETEQYF. DNA for the CDR3: TGCGCCAGCAGCTTGACAGAAACCGAGCAGTACTTC.